The present T cell receptor beta chain was sequenced within a study of Ad26.COV2.S vaccination and SARS-CoV-2 variants. This table comes from immunoSEQ multiplex PCR, and its TCRdb copy is limited to in-frame clones, with some not included. The data hold hundreds of thousands of clones, with around 90% observed a single time. Treatment given: around 19 received Ad26.COV2.S at low or high dose, single or two shots; several received placebo; per-sample allocation not given. On day 63 after the first injection, vaccine and placebo recipients gave samples. Germline values: CDR1 LGHDT, CDR2 YNNKEL (reference sequence). This CDR3 is 15 amino acids long. Trimming removed 0 bases at V and 2 bases at J, with 11 bases between.

This chain connects TRBV3-1 (or the pseudogene TRBV3-2) to TRBJ2-7; D is undetermined. The source was peripheral blood, collected in a trial of Ad26.COV2.S vaccine versus placebo. This receptor was taken from a person aged 18 to 65 who received the Ad26.COV2.S COVID-19 vaccine or a placebo. In DNA, the CDR3 is TGTGCCAGCAGCCAAGATCTGGTCACTACCTACGAGCAGTACTTC. Amino acid sequence: CASSQDLVTTYEQYF.